This T cell receptor beta chain was retrieved from a study of shared clonotypes between healthy human individuals. For the study at large: Three plates each covered CD4 naive and memory; CD8 naive two, CD8 memory one. Whole-study findings and limits: Naive subsets tended to show greater estimated richness than memory subsets. The genetic and exposure-history diversity represented was limited by few donors.

CDR3 length equals 13 residues. The germline gives CDR1 SQVTM, CDR2 ANQGSEA. V was trimmed by 2 bases and J by 5 bases, leaving 12 bases between them. Remarks on this clone: Antigen: not known.

Libraries were prepared by immunoSEQ multiplex PCR; TCRdb keeps only in-frame clonotypes and omits some of them. Here the sample spans about 2.4 million clones, 80% to 95% being singletons. Material: naive CD4+ T cells from PBMCs. Specified subset: CD45RA+ positively selected. This clonotype originated in a man between 18 and 29 years old in good health. Some clones in this sample may be carry-over from other donors' samples. The gene calls are TRBV29-1 and TRBJ2-5, with D perhaps given as TRBD1 or TRBD2 (6 bases each). The CDR3: CSVERQGRETQYF. The CDR3 nucleotides are TGCAGCGTTGAACGCCAGGGGAGGGAGACCCAGTACTTC.